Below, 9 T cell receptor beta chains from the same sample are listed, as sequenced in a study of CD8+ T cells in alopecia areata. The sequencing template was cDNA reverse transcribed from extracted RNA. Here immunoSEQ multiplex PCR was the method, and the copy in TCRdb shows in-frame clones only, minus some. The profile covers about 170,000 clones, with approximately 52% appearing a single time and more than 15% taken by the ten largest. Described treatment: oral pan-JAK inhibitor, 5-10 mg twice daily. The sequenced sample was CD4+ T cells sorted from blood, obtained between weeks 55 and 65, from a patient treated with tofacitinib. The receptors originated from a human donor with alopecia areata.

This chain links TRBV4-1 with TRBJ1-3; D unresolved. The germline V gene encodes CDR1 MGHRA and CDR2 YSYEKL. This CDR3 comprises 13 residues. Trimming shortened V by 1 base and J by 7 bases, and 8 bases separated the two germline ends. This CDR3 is CASSQASWNTIYF. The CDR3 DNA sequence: TGCGCCAGCAGCCAAGCTTCCTGGAACACCATATATTTT.

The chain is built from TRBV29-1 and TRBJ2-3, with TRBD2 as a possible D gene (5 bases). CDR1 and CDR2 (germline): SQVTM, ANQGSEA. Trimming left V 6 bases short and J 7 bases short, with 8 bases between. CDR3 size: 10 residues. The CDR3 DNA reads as TGCAGCGTCAGGACTTATACGCAGTATTTT. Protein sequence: CSVRTYTQYF.

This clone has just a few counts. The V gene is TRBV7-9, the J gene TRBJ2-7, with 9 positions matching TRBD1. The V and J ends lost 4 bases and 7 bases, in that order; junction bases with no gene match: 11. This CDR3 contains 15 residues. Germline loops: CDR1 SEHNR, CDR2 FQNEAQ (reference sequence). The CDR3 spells CASSSPGQGTREQYF. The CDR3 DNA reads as TGTGCCAGCAGCTCCCCGGGACAGGGTACGAGGGAGCAGTACTTC.

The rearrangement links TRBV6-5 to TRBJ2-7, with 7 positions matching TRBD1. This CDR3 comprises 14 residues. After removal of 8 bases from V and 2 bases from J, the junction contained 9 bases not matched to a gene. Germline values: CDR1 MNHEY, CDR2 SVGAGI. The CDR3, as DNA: TGTGCCAGCGGTCCGGACAGGTCCACCTACGAGCAGTACTTC. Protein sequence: CASGPDRSTYEQYF.

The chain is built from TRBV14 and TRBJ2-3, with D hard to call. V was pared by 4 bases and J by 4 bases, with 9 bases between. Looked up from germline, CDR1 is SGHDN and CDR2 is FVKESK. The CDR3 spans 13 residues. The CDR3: CASSPRLADTQYF. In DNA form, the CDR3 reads TGTGCCAGCAGCCCCCGTCTCGCAGATACGCAGTATTTT.

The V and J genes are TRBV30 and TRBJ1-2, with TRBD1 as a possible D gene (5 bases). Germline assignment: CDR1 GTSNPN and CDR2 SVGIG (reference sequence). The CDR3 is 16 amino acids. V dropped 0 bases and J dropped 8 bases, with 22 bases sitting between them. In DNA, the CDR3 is TGTGCCTGGAGTGTACGTGCAGGGAGGTTCGTTCGGGGCTACACCTTC. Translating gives CAWSVRAGRFVRGYTF.

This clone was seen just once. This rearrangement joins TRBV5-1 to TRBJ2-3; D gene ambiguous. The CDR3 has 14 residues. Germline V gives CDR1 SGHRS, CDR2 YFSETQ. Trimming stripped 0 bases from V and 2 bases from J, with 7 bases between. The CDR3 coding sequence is TGCGCCAGCAGCTTGGGTGGGGACACAGATACGCAGTATTTT. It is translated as CASSLGGDTDTQYF.

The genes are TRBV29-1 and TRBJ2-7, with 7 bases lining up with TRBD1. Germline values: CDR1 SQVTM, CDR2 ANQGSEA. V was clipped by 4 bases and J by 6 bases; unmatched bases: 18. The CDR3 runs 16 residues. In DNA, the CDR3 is TGCAGCGTTGTCCCAAGCACAGGGGTCACCGTGGGCGAGCAGTACTTC. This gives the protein CSVVPSTGVTVGEQYF.

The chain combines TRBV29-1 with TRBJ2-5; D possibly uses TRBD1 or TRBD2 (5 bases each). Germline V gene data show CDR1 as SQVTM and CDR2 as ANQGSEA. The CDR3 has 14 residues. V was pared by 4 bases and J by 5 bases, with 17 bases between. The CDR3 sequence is CSVARGADEETQYF. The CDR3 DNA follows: TGCAGCGTTGCAAGGGGAGCGGATGAGGAGACCCAGTACTTC.